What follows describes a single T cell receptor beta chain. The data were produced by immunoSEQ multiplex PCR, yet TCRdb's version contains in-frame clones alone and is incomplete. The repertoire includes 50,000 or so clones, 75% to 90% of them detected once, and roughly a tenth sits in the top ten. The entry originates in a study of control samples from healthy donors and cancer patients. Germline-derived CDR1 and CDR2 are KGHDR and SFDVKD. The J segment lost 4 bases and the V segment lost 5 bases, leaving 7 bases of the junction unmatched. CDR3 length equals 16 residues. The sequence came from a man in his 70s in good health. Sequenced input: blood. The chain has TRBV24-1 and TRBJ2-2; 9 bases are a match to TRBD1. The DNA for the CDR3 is TGTGCCACCAGTGCCCCTGGGACAGGGTTCACCGGGGAGCTGTTTTTT. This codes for CATSAPGTGFTGELFF.